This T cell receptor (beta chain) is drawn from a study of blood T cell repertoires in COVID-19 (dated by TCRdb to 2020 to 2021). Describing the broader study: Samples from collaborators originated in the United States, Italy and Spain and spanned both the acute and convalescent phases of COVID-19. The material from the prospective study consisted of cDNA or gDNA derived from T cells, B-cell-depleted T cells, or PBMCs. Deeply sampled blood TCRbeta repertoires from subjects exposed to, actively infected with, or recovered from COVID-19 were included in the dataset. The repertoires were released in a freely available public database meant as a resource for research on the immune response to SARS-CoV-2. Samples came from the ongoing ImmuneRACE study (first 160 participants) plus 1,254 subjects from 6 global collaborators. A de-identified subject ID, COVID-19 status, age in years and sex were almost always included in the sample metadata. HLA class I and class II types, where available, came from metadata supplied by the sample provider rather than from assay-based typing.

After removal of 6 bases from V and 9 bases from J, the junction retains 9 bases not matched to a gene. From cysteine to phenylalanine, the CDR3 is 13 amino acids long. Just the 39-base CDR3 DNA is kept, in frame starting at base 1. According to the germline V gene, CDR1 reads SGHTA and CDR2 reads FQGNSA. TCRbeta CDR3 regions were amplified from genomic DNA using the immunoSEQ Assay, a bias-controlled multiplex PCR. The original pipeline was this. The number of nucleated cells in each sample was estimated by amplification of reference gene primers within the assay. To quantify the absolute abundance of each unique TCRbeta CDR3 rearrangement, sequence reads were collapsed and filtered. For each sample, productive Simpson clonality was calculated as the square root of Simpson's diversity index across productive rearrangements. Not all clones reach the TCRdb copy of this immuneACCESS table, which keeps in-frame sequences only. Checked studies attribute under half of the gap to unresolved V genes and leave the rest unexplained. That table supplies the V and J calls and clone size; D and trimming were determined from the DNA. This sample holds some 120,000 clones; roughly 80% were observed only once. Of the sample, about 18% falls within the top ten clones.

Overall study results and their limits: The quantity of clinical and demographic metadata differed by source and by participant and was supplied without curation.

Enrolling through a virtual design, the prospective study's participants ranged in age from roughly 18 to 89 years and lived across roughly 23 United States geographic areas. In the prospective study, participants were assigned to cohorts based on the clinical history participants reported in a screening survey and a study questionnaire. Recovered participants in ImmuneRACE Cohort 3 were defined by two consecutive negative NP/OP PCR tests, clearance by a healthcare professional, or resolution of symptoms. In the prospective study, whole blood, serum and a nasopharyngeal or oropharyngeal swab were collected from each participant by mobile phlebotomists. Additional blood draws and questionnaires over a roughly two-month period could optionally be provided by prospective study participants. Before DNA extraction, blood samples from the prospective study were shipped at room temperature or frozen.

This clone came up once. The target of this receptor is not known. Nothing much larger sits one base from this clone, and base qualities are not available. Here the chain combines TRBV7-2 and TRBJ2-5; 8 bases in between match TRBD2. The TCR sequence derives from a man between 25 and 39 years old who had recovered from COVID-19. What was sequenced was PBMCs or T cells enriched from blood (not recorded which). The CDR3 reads CASRPGGVWAQYF. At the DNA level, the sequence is TGTGCCAGCAGGCCGGGGGGGGTCTGGGCCCAGTACTTC.